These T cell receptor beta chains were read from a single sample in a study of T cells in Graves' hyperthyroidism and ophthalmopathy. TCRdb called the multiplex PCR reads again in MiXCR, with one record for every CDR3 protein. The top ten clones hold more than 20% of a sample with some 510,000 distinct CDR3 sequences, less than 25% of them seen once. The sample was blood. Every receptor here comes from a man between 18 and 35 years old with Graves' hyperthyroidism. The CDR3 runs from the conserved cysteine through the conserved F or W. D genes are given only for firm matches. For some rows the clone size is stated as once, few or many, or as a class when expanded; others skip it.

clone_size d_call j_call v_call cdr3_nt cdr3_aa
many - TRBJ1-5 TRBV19 TGTGCCAGTAGTAGGGAATCAAGGCCCCAGCATTTT CASSRESRPQHF
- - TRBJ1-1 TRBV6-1 TGTGCCAGCAGGCCCAATTTAAGGGGCACTGAAGCTTTCTTT CASRPNLRGTEAFF
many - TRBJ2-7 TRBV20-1 TGCAGTGCTAGAGGCCATTGGGCCTACGAGCAGTACTTC CSARGHWAYEQYF
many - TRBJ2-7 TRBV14 TGTGCCAGCAGCCAAGTGAGTCGTGAGCAGTACTTC CASSQVSREQYF
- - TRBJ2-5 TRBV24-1 TGTGCCACCAGTGATTTGCAATTTGGGGGGCAAGAGACCCAGTACTTC CATSDLQFGGQETQYF
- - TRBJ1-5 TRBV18 TGTGCCAGCTCACGAAATAGGGGGGAAAATCAGCCCCAGCATTTT CASSRNRGENQPQHF
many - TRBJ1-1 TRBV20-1 TGCAGTGCTAGCTCCCGGACCGGGACTGAAGCTTTCTTT CSASSRTGTEAFF
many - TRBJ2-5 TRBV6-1 TGTGCCAGCAGTGAGACAGCGTACCAAGAGACCCAGTACTTC CASSETAYQETQYF
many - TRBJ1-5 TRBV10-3 TGTGCCATCAGTGACGGTGTCCGGGAGCCCCAGCATTTT CAISDGVREPQHF
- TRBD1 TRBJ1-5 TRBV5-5 TGTGCCAGCAGCTTGATAACAGGGGGTAGCAATCAGCCCCAGCATTTT CASSLITGGSNQPQHF
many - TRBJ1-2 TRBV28 TGTGCCAGCATGGAACCCGGCTCGGGTCTTAGTGGCTACACCTTC CASMEPGSGLSGYTF
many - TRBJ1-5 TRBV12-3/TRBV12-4 TGTGCCAGCAGTAGTCTGGACAGAGCCGATCAGCCCCAGCATTTT CASSSLDRADQPQHF
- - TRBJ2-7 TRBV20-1 TGCAGTGCTGGCACGGGGGTCGAGCAGTACTTC CSAGTGVEQYF
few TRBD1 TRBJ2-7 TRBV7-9 TGTGCCAGCAGCGCCCGGGACAGGGCCTTCTACGAGCAGTACTTC CASSARDRAFYEQYF
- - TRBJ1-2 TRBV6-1 TGTGCCAGCCATCTCCCGGGGTCTGGCTACACCTTC CASHLPGSGYTF
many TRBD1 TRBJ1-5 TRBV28 TGTGCCAGCAGCCCAGGGGGACTCCTCGGAGGTGGCAATCAGCCCCAGCATTTT CASSPGGLLGGGNQPQHF
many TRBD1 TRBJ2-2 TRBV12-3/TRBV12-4 TGTGCCAGCACCGCCCTGGGGCAGGGGGCCCCCGGGGAGCTGTTTTTT CASTALGQGAPGELFF
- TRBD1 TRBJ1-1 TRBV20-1 TGCAGTGGTATCTTGACAGGGCGGGCTTTCTTT CSGILTGRAFF
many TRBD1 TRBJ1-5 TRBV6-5 TGTGCCAGCAGTTCCGGGACAGGGACTAATCAGCCCCAGCATTTT CASSSGTGTNQPQHF
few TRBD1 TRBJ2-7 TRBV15 TGTGCCACCAGCAGGGACAGGACATCCTACGAGCAGTACTTC CATSRDRTSYEQYF
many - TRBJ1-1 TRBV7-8 TGTGCCAGCAGGGGAGAGGGTAACACTGAAGCTTTCTTT CASRGEGNTEAFF
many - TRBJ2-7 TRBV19 TGTGCCAGTAGTCCAGGGAAATACGAGCAGTACTTC CASSPGKYEQYF
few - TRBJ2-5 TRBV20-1 TGCAGTGCTAGAACTCAGTTGGTTGTGGAGACCCAGTACTTC CSARTQLVVETQYF
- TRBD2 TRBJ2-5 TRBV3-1 TGTGCCAGCAGCCAATCGCATTCCGGGACTAGCGGGGCGGAGACCCAGTACTTC CASSQSHSGTSGAETQYF
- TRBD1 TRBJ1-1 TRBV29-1 TGCAGCGTTCTTACCGGGACAGCGAACACTGAAGCTTTCTTT CSVLTGTANTEAFF
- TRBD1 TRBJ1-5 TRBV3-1 TGTGCCAGCAGCCAAGGCTACAGGGGCCAGCCCCAGCATTTT CASSQGYRGQPQHF
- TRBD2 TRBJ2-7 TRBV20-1 TGCAGTGCTAGAGGGACTAGCGGGACCCTTTACGAGCAGTACTTC CSARGTSGTLYEQYF
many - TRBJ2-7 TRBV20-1 TGCAGTGCTAGAGATTCAAGCGGTGGAGCAGGGCATAACTACGAGCAGTACTTC CSARDSSGGAGHNYEQYF
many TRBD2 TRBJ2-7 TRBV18 TGTGCCAGCTCACCGGCGGGAGGCGGCTACGAGCAGTACTTC CASSPAGGGYEQYF
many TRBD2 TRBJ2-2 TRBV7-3 TGTGCCAGCAGCTTATGGACTAGCGGGCGATACACCGGGGAGCTGTTTTTT CASSLWTSGRYTGELFF
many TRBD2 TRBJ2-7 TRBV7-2 TGTGCCAGCAGGATCGGGAGGGGAGGGTTGACCTACGAGCAGTACTTC CASRIGRGGLTYEQYF
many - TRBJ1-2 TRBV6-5 TGTGCCAGCAGGGGGGGGCCAGTCCATGGCTACACCTTC CASRGGPVHGYTF
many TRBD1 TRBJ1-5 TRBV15 TGTGCCACCAGCAGAGATTGGAGGGGACAGGGGGCTGGGGGTAGCAATCAGCCCCAGCATTTT CATSRDWRGQGAGGSNQPQHF
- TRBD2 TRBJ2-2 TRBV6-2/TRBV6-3 TGTGCCAGCAGTTACCTGGTAGCGGGAGGCCGCGGGGAGCTGTTTTTT CASSYLVAGGRGELFF
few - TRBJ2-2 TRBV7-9 TGTGCCAGCGTTGTCGGGGTTCGAACCGGGGAGCTGTTTTTT CASVVGVRTGELFF
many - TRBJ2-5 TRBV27 TGTGCCAGCGGATTAGGGGGGGGCGAGACCCAGTACTTC CASGLGGGETQYF
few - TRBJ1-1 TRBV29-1 TGCAGCGTTGAAGACAGGAACACTGAAGCTTTCTTT CSVEDRNTEAFF
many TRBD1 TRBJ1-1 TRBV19 TGTGCCAGTAGTCAACAGGGGTGGGACACTGAAGCTTTCTTT CASSQQGWDTEAFF
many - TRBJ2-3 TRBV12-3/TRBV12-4 TGTGCCAGCAGTTTTGAAATAGATACGCAGTATTTT CASSFEIDTQYF
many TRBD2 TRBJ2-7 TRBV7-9 TGTGCCACCCGGGGGGGGCTTTCCTACGAGCAGTACTTC CATRGGLSYEQYF